Here is one TCR beta chain with its context. This sample stems from a study of blood T cell repertoires in COVID-19. Study context: The origin of the acute and convalescent COVID-19 samples was the United States, Italy and Spain. PBMCs, B-cell-depleted T cells, or T cells were the source of the cDNA or gDNA that made up the material.

Clones were read by immunoSEQ multiplex PCR, and TCRdb kept only the in-frame ones, dropping some. Here the sample spans 250,000 to 400,000 clones, 88% being singletons. Enrollment of patients from Seattle took place during active infection, with longitudinal follow-up. J gave up 6 bases and V 5 bases, and 6 bases lay outside the gene matches. From germline, CDR1 is KGHSH and CDR2 LQKENI. The CDR3 has 13 amino acids. This chain connects TRBV18 to TRBJ1-2; 7 positions agree with TRBD1. The clonotype comes from a woman aged 25 to 39 with COVID-19, enrolled during active disease. The specimen was peripheral blood. In nucleotides, the CDR3 is TGTGCCAGCTCAACCAAGACAGGGAATGGCTACACCTTC. Amino acids: CASSTKTGNGYTF.